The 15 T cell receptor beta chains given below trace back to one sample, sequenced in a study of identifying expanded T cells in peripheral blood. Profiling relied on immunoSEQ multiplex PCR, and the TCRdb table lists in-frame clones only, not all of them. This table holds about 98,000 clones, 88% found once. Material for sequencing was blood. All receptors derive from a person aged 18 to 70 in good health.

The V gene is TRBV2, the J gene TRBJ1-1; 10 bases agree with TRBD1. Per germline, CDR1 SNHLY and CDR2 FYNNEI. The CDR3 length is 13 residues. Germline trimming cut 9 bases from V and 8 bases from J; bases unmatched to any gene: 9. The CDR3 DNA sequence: TGTGCCAGGGGCCGGGACAGGGGCGTAGAAGCTTTCTTT. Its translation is CARGRDRGVEAFF.

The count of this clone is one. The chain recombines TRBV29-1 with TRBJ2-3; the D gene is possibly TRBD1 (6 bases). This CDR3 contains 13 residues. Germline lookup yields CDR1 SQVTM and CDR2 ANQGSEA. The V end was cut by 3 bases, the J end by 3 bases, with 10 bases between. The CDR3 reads CSVDPQGTDTQYF. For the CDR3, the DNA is TGCAGCGTTGATCCACAGGGTACAGATACGCAGTATTTT.

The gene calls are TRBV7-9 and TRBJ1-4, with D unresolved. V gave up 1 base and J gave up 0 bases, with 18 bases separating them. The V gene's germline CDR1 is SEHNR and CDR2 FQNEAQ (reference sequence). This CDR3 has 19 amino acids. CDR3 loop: CASSLGRLPIKATNEKLFF. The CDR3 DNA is TGTGCCAGCAGCTTAGGACGTCTCCCGATAAAGGCAACTAATGAAAAACTGTTTTTT.

CDR3 amino acids: CASAEYRQVYNEQFF. The CDR3 DNA is TGTGCCAGCGCCGAGTATAGACAGGTTTACAATGAGCAGTTCTTC. The chain employs TRBV2 and TRBJ2-1, with a weak D call TRBD1 (6 bases). In germline, CDR1 is SNHLY, CDR2 FYNNEI. V was shortened by 8 bases and J by 4 bases, with 18 bases between the two germline ends. The CDR3 totals 15 residues.

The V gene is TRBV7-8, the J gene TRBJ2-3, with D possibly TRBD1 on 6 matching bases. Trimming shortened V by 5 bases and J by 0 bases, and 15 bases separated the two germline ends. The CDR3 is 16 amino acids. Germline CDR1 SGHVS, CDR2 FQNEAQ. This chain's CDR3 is CASSDAGTRSTDTQYF. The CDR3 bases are TGTGCCAGCAGCGACGCCGGGACAAGAAGCACAGATACGCAGTATTTT.

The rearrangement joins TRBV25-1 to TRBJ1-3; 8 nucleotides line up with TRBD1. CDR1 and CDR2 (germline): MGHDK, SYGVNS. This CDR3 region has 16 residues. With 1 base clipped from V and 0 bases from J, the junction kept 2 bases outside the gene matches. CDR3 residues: CASSEWTGLSGNTIYF. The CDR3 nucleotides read TGTGCCAGCAGTGAATGGACAGGGCTCTCTGGAAACACCATATATTTT.

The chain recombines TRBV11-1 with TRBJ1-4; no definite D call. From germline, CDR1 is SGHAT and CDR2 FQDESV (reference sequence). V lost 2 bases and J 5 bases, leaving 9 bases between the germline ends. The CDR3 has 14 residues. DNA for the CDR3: TGTGCCAGCAGCTTACGTCGGCGGAATGAAAAACTGTTTTTT. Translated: CASSLRRRNEKLFF.

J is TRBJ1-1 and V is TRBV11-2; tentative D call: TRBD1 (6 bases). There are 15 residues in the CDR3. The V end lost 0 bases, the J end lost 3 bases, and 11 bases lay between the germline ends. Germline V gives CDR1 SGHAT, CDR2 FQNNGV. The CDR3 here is CASSLDKEGDTEAFF. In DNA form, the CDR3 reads TGTGCCAGCAGCTTAGACAAGGAGGGGGACACTGAAGCTTTCTTT.

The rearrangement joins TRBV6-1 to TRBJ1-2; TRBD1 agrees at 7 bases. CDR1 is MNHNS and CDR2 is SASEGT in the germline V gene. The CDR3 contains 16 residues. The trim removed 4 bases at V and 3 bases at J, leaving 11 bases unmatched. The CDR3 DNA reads TGTGCCAGCAGTGCCCAGAGAACCGACAGGGACTATGGCTACACCTTC. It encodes CASSAQRTDRDYGYTF.

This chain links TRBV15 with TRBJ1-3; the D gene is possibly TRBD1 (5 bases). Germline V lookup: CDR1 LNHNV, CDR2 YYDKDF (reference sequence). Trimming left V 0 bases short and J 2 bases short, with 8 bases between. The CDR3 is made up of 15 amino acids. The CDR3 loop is CATSRDSGTGNTIYF. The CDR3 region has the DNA TGTGCCACCAGCAGAGATTCAGGGACTGGAAACACCATATATTTT.

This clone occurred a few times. As DNA, the CDR3 is TGTGCCAGCAGCCGACAAGGGACGGATGGCTACACCTTC. Residues: CASSRQGTDGYTF. This chain joins TRBV5-5 and TRBJ1-2; D is possibly TRBD1 (5 bases). The V gene lost 4 bases and the J gene lost 6 bases, with 13 bases spanning the gap. Germline V gene sequence: CDR1 SGHKS, CDR2 YYEKEE (reference sequence). The CDR3 contains 13 residues.

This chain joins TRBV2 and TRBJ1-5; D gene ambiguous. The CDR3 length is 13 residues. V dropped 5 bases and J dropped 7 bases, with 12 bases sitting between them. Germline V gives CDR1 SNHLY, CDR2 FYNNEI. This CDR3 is CASSPDGKQPQHF. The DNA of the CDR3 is TGTGCCAGCAGTCCGGACGGAAAACAGCCCCAGCATTTT. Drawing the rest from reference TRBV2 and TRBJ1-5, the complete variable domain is EPEVTQTPSHQVTQMGQEVILRCVPISNHLYFYWYRQILGQKVEFLVSFYNNEISEKSEIFDDQFSVERPDGSNFTLKIRSTKLEDSAMYFCASSPDGKQPQHFGDGTRLSIL.

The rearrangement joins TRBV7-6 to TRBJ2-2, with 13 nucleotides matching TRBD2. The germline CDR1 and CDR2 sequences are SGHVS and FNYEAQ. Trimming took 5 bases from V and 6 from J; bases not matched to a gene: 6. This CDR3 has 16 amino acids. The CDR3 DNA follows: TGTGCCAGCAGCCCAGAGACTAGCGGGGGGTCCGGGGAGCTGTTTTTT. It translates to CASSPETSGGSGELFF.

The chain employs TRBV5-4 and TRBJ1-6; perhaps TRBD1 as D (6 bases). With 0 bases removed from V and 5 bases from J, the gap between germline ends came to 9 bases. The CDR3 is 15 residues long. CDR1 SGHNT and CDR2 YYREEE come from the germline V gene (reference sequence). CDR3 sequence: CASSLVAGDNSPLHF. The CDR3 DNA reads TGTGCCAGCAGCTTGGTTGCAGGGGATAATTCACCCCTCCACTTT.

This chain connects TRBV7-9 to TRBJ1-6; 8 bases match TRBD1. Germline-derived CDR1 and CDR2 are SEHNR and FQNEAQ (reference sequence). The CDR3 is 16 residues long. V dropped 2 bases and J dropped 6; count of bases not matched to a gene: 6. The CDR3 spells CASSLRQGAANSPLHF. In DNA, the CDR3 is TGTGCCAGCAGCTTAAGGCAGGGGGCAGCTAATTCACCCCTCCACTTT.